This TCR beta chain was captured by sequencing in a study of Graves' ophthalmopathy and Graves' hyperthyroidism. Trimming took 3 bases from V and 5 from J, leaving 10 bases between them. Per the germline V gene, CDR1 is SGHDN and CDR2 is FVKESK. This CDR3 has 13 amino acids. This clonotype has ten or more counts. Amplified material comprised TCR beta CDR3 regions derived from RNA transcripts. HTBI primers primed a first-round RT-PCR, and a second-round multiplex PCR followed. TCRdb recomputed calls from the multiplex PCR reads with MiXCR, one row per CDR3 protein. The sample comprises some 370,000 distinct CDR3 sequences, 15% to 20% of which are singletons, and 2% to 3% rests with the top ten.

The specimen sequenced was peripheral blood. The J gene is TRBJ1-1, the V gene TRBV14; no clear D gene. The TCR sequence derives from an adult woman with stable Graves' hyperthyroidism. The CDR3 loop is CASSHFKSTEAFF. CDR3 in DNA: TGTGCCAGCAGCCATTTTAAGTCGACTGAAGCTTTCTTT.